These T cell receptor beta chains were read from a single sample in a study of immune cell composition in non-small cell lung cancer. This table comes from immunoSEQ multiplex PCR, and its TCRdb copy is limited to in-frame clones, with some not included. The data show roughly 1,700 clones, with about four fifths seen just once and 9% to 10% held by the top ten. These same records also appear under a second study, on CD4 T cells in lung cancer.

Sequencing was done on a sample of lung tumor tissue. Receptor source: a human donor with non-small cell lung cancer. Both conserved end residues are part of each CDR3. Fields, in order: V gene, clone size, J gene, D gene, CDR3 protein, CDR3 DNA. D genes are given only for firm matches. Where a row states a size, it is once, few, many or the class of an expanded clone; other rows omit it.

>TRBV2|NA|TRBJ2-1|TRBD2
CASRNPTSGGANEQFF
TGTGCCAGCAGGAACCCAACTAGCGGGGGGGCTAATGAGCAGTTCTTC
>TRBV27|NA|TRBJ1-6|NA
CASSPRGASPLHF
TGTGCCAGCAGTCCCCGGGGGGCTTCACCCCTCCACTTT
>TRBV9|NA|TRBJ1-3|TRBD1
CASSVEAGGSGNTIYF
TGTGCCAGCAGCGTAGAGGCAGGGGGCTCTGGAAACACCATATATTTT
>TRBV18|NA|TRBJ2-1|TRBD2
CASSPGTSGGFNEQFF
TGTGCCAGCTCACCCGGGACTAGCGGGGGTTTCAATGAGCAGTTCTTC
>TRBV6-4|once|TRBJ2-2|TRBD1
CASSDSTGTGTGELFF
TGTGCCAGCAGTGACTCGACAGGGACAGGAACCGGGGAGCTGTTTTTT
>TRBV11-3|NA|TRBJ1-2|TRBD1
CASSPGDSYGYTF
TGTGCCAGCAGCCCAGGGGACAGCTATGGCTACACCTTC
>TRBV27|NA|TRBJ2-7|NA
CASSGRDNLYEQYF
TGTGCCAGCAGTGGAAGGGACAATCTCTACGAGCAGTACTTC
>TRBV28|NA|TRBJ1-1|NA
CASSLLGHRTEAFF
TGTGCCAGCAGTTTACTGGGCCACCGGACTGAAGCTTTCTTT
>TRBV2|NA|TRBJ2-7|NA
CASSGGSSPRQYF
TGTGCCAGCAGTGGAGGCTCTAGCCCTAGACAGTACTTC
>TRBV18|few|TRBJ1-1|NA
CASSPPNRVNTEAFF
TGTGCCAGCTCACCACCGAACAGAGTGAACACTGAAGCTTTCTTT
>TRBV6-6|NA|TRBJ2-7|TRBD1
CASIQQGNPYEQYF
TGTGCCAGCATCCAACAGGGGAATCCCTACGAGCAGTACTTC
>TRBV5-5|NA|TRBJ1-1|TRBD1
CASSPDRVFAEAFF
TGTGCCAGCAGCCCGGACAGGGTTTTCGCTGAAGCTTTCTTT
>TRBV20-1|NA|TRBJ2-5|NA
CSAIHQETQYF
TGCAGTGCCATCCACCAAGAGACCCAGTACTTC
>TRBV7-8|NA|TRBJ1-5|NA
CASSSTSGGNQPQHF
TGTGCCAGCAGCTCGACGAGTGGAGGCAATCAGCCCCAGCATTTT
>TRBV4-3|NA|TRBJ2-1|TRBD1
CASSQDRGYNEQFF
TGCGCCAGCAGCCAGGACAGGGGTTACAATGAGCAGTTCTTC
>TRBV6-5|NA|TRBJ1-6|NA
CASSYGLDGYNSPLHF
TGTGCCAGCAGTTATGGCCTAGACGGATATAATTCACCCCTCCACTTT
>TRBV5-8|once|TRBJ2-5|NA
CASGGTAQETQYF
TGTGCCAGCGGCGGGACAGCCCAAGAGACCCAGTACTTC
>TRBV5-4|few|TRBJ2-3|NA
CASSYGLLDTDTQYF
TGTGCCAGCAGCTATGGCCTACTAGACACAGATACGCAGTATTTT
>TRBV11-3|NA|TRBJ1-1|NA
CASSLVGGHNTEAFF
TGTGCCAGCAGCTTAGTCGGGGGGCACAACACTGAAGCTTTCTTT
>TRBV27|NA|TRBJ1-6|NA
CASTFAGSNSPLHF
TGTGCCAGCACCTTCGCGGGGTCTAATTCACCCCTCCACTTT
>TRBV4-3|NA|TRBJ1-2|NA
CASSPQTGAGYGYTF
TGCGCCAGCAGCCCTCAGACAGGAGCGGGATATGGCTACACCTTC
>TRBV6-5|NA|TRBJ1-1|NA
CASSYPQGEAFF
TGTGCCAGCAGTTACCCTCAGGGTGAAGCTTTCTTT
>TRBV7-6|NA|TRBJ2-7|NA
CASAEKAYVEQYF
TGTGCCAGCGCGGAAAAAGCTTACGTCGAGCAGTACTTC
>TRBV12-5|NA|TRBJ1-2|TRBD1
CASVGTGGTGYTF
TGTGCTAGTGTCGGGACAGGGGGTACGGGCTACACCTTC
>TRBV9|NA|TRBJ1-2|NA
CASSNPGENGYTF
TGTGCCAGCAGTAACCCTGGGGAGAATGGCTACACCTTC
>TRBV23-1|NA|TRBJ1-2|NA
CASTPGSYTF
TGCGCCAGCACCCCAGGGAGCTACACCTTC
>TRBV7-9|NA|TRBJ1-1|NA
CASSFGGMNTEAFF
TGTGCCAGCAGCTTCGGGGGGATGAACACTGAAGCTTTCTTT
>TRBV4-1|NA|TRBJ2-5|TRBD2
CASSQDAAGGLGTQYF
TGCGCCAGCAGCCAAGATGCAGCGGGGGGGTTAGGGACCCAGTACTTC
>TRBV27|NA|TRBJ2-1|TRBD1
CASSFLAGGLNEQFF
TGTGCCAGCAGTTTTCTGGCAGGGGGCCTCAATGAGCAGTTCTTC
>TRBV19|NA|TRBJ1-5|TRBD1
CASSPLDRENQPQHF
TGTGCCAGTAGTCCCCTGGACAGGGAAAATCAGCCCCAGCATTTT
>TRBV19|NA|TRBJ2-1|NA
CASSIGSGYNEQFF
TGTGCCAGTAGTATAGGGTCCGGGTACAATGAGCAGTTCTTC
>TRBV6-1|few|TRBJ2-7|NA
CASSRDNYEQYF
TGTGCCAGCAGCCGAGATAACTACGAGCAGTACTTC
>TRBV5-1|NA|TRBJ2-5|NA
CASSLAYETQYF
TGCGCCAGCAGCTTGGCCTATGAGACCCAGTACTTC
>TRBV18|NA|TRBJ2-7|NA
CASSRAYEQYF
TGTGCCAGCTCACGCGCCTACGAGCAGTACTTC
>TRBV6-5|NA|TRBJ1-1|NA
CASRPEGVTEAFF
TGTGCCAGCAGGCCTGAGGGGGTCACTGAAGCTTTCTTT
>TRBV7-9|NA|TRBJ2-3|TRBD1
CASSLAVGQGWADTQYF
TGTGCCAGCAGCTTAGCGGTAGGACAGGGGTGGGCAGATACGCAGTATTTT
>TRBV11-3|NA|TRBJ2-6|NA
CASRRRGGANVLTF
TGTGCCAGCAGACGCAGGGGTGGGGCCAACGTCCTGACTTTC
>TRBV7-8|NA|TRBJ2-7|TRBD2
CASSFGVAGGSYEQYF
TGTGCCAGCAGCTTCGGGGTAGCGGGGGGCTCCTACGAGCAGTACTTC
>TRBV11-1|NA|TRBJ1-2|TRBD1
CASSLQGANGYTF
TGTGCCAGCAGTCTACAGGGGGCGAATGGCTACACCTTC
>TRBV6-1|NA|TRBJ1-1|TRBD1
CASNSQGEGTEAFF
TGTGCCAGCAATTCACAGGGGGAGGGAACTGAAGCTTTCTTT
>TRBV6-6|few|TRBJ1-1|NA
CASSYSTTPTEAFF
TGTGCCAGCAGTTACTCCACTACCCCCACTGAAGCTTTCTTT
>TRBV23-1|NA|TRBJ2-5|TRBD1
CASSQPPGQGARNQETQYF
TGCGCCAGCAGCCAGCCTCCGGGACAGGGGGCGCGGAACCAAGAGACCCAGTACTTC
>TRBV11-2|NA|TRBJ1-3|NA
CASSFSNTIYF
TGTGCCAGCAGCTTCAGTAACACCATATATTTT
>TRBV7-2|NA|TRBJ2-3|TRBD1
CASSLGGQGVSDTQYF
TGTGCCAGCAGCTTAGGTGGACAGGGGGTTAGTGATACGCAGTATTTT
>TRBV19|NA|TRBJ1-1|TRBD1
CASSPFGTGFTEAFF
TGTGCCAGTAGTCCTTTCGGGACAGGGTTTACTGAAGCTTTCTTT
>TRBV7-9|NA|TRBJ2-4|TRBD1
CASSFGTGGDIQYF
TGTGCCAGCAGTTTCGGGACAGGGGGAGACATTCAGTACTTC
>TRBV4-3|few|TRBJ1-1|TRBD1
CASSQVIGTGFTEAFF
TGCGCCAGCAGCCAAGTGATAGGGACAGGGTTCACTGAAGCTTTCTTT
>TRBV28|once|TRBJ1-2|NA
CASSPRWSGYTF
TGTGCCAGCAGCCCCCGGTGGTCTGGCTACACCTTC
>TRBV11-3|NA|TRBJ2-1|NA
CASSPGLSYNEQFF
TGTGCCAGCAGCCCAGGTCTTTCCTACAATGAGCAGTTCTTC
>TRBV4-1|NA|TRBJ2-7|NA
CASSQGATGTYEQYF
TGCGCCAGCAGCCAGGGTGCGACGGGAACCTACGAGCAGTACTTC
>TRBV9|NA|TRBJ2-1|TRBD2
CASSVGVGSGGTEQFF
TGTGCCAGCAGCGTAGGGGTCGGTAGCGGGGGTACTGAGCAGTTCTTC
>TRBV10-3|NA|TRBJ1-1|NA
CAISEAVEAFF
TGTGCCATCAGTGAGGCAGTTGAAGCTTTCTTT
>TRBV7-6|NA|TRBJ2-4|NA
CASSLRPGRRDIQYF
TGTGCCAGCAGCTTAAGGCCAGGGCGGAGAGACATTCAGTACTTC
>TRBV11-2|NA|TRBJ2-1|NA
CASSLEGGSYNEQFF
TGTGCCAGCAGCTTAGAAGGAGGCTCCTACAATGAGCAGTTCTTC